This TCR beta chain was documented in a study of blood T cell repertoires in COVID-19. In the original analysis: It was from reference gene primer amplification that nucleated cell counts were estimated. TCRdb's table, derived via immunoSEQ multiplex PCR, lists solely in-frame clones and lacks some. V and J calls and clone size are as listed in that table; D and trimming were resolved from the DNA. The sample contains 100,000 to 150,000 clones, more than 70% of which appear only once. CDR3 length: 15 residues. The J segment lost 3 bases and the V segment lost 4 bases, leaving 6 bases of the junction unmatched. CDR1 and CDR2 from the germline V gene are LGHDT and YNNKEL (reference sequence).

The TCR comes from a man between 45 and 60 years old with acute or convalescent COVID-19. The V and J genes are TRBV3-1 (or the pseudogene TRBV3-2) and TRBJ2-5, with TRBD2 matching 9 bases. Sample: peripheral blood. As DNA, the CDR3 is TGTGCCAGCAGCCCACTCTGGACTAGCGAAGAGACCCAGTACTTC. Translation gives CASSPLWTSEETQYF.